This paragraph reports one TCR beta chain. Its antigen remains unknown. This CDR3 has 16 residues. Germline V gives CDR1 MDHEN, CDR2 SYDVKM. The V and J ends lost 5 bases and 6 bases, in that order; junction bases with no gene match: 13. The sample belongs to a study of shared clonotypes between healthy human individuals. Study context: Aged between 18 and 49, the donors were a couple of women and a few men. Broader study findings: With a handful of donors compared, around 5% of naive CD4 clonotypes were shared.

CD8 cells classed as naive were CD45RO-negative and positively selected for CCR7, excluding terminally differentiated effector memory CD45RA+ cells. Deep was the level at which the assay was run. In the authors' workflow: ImmunoSEQ output held junction-only sequences without quality scores, so filtering differed. The table came from immunoSEQ multiplex PCR; TCRdb's copy has only in-frame clones and leaves some out. V, J and clone size are taken as reported in that table, and D and trimming were inferred from the DNA itself. There are approximately 2,000,000 clones in the sample; 93% occur only once, and about 1.7% lies in the top ten.

The V call is TRBV28, the J call TRBJ2-3, with 8 bases aligning to TRBD2. Sequenced input: naive CD8+ T cells from PBMCs. The clonotype originates from a man between 18 and 35 years old in good health. Some clones in this sample may be carry-over from other donors' samples. For the CDR3, the DNA is TGTGCCAGCAGTGGACCTCCGGGACTAGTCCCCGATACGCAGTATTTT. It yields the protein CASSGPPGLVPDTQYF. Using reference TRBV28 and TRBJ2-3 for the parts outside the CDR3, the full variable domain is DVKVTQSSRYLVKRTGEKVFLECVQDMDHENMFWYRQDPGLGLRLIYFSYDVKMKEKGDIPEGYSVSREKKERFSLILESASTNQTSMYLCASSGPPGLVPDTQYFGPGTRLTVL.